Each of the 9 T cell receptor beta chains below was sequenced from the same sample in a study of T cells in women clearing cervical HPV infection. Libraries were prepared by immunoSEQ multiplex PCR; TCRdb keeps only in-frame clonotypes and omits some of them. In total, the table holds tens of thousands of clones. The sample comprised blood buffy coat. These receptors all stem from a woman aged 18 to 75 with a cervical HPV16 infection that either progressed to CIN3+ or cleared (not recorded which).

For this clone: The read gets to within 3 residues of the CDR3 end, and the germline J gene fills in the rest. The rearrangement joins TRBV20-1 to TRBJ1-5; D is perhaps TRBD1 (6 bases). Germline V gene lookup returns CDR1 DFQATT and CDR2 SNEGSKA (reference sequence). V lost 5 bases and J 4 bases, leaving 12 bases between the germline ends. The CDR3 length is 13 residues. CDR3 bases read: TGCAGTGCTGGGGTCAGGGGAAATCAGCCC. Residues: CSAGVRGNQP. The full CDR3 reads CSAGVRGNQPQHF.

With respect to this clone: The observed sequence ends 3 residues before the CDR3 terminus, with the missing tail filled in from the germline J gene. V and J are TRBV5-4 and TRBJ1-4; D may be TRBD1 (5 bases). The CDR3 extends over 15 amino acids. Trimming took 3 bases from V and 7 from J, leaving 16 bases between them. CDR1 and CDR2 (germline): SGHNT, YYREEE (reference sequence). Partial CDR3 DNA: TGTGCCAGCAGCTCGCTGGGCCAGGGAAGTGAAAAA. Amino acids: CASSSLGQGSEK. The whole CDR3 reads CASSSLGQGSEKLFF.

Details on this clone: The read ends 3 residues before the CDR3 terminus; that terminus is restored from the germline J gene. The V call is TRBV11-2, the J call TRBJ2-7; possibly TRBD1 for D (6 bases). Trimming stripped 6 bases from V and 2 bases from J, with 14 bases between. The CDR3 is made up of 14 amino acids. Looked up from germline, CDR1 is SGHAT and CDR2 is FQNNGV. The CDR3 here is CASSPGRGTYEQYF. The CDR3 DNA, read in part, is TGTGCCAGCAGTCCCGGTAGGGGGACCTACGAG.

Worth noting for this clone: The CDR3 end is not reached by the read, which stops 3 residues before it; the germline J gene fills it in. V gene TRBV20-1 combines with J gene TRBJ1-1, with 7 bases that match TRBD1. Germline-derived CDR1 and CDR2 are DFQATT and SNEGSKA (reference sequence). V lost 3 bases and J lost 3; bases outside the gene matches: 1. The length of the CDR3 is 12 residues. The CDR3 protein is CSASQGDTEAFF. The covered CDR3 bases are TGCAGTGCTAGCCAGGGGGACACTGAA.

Details on this clone: The read halts 3 residues ahead of the CDR3 end, with the missing end drawn from the germline J gene. This chain connects TRBV13 to TRBJ2-6; tentatively, D is TRBD2 (5 bases). There are 18 residues in the CDR3. Trimming took 3 bases from V and 5 from J, leaving 20 bases between them. CDR1 PRHDT and CDR2 FYEKMQ come from the germline V gene (reference sequence). Incomplete CDR3 DNA: TGTGCCAGCAGCTTCAGGCGGGTCACCGGGCTGAGGGCCAACGTC. It yields the protein CASSFRRVTGLRANV. In full, the CDR3 reads CASSFRRVTGLRANVLTF.

As to this clone: The read halts 3 residues ahead of the CDR3 end, with the missing end drawn from the germline J gene. This rearrangement joins TRBV5-6 to TRBJ1-1, with TRBD1 matching 7 bases. Germline V gene data show CDR1 as SGHDT and CDR2 as YYEEEE. V lost 0 bases to trimming and J lost 5 bases; unmatched junction nucleotides: 4. This CDR3 is 14 amino acids long. CDR3 region: CASSLEQGQTEAFF. The sequenced part of the CDR3 DNA is TGTGCCAGCAGCTTGGAACAGGGGCAAACTGAA.

Concerning this clone itself: The read ends 3 residues shy of where the CDR3 ends; the end is completed using the germline J gene. This sequence joins TRBV4-1 and TRBJ2-5, with 7 bases lining up with TRBD1. The trim removed 0 bases at V and 4 bases at J, leaving 8 bases unmatched. This CDR3 has 16 residues. Germline-derived CDR1 and CDR2 are MGHRA and YSYEKL. CDR3 bases read: TGCGCCAGCAGCCAAGATCAAGGGGGCAACGCAGAGACC. Translating it yields CASSQDQGGNAET. The complete CDR3 protein is CASSQDQGGNAETQYF.

A remark on this clone: Coverage ceases 3 residues before the CDR3 finishes, and the germline J gene fills in the end. The chain is built from TRBV7-2 and TRBJ1-1; possibly TRBD1 for D (6 bases). Germline CDR1 is SGHTA and CDR2 is FQGNSA. Trimming stripped 3 bases from V and 7 bases from J, with 15 bases between. The CDR3 has 14 amino acids. CDR3 region: CASSFDRFTNEAFF. CDR3 DNA (partial): TGTGCCAGCAGCTTCGACAGGTTTACAAATGAA.

Note on this clone: The sequenced fragment ends 3 residues before the CDR3 boundary, so the rest is inferred from the germline J gene. The rearrangement links TRBV30 to TRBJ2-7, with D uncertain. From germline, CDR1 is GTSNPN and CDR2 SVGIG (reference sequence). CDR3 length equals 11 residues. V lost 1 base and J 4 bases, leaving 5 bases between the germline ends. The CDR3 protein is CAWSASYEQYF. CDR3 DNA (partial): TGTGCCTGGAGTGCCTCTTACGAG. Full variable domain (missing parts from reference TRBV30 and TRBJ2-7): SQTIHQWPATLVQPVGSPLSLECTVEGTSNPNLYWYRQAAGRGLQLLFYSVGIGQISSEVPQNLSASRPQDRQFILSSKKLLLSDSGFYLCAWSASYEQYFGPGTRLTVT.